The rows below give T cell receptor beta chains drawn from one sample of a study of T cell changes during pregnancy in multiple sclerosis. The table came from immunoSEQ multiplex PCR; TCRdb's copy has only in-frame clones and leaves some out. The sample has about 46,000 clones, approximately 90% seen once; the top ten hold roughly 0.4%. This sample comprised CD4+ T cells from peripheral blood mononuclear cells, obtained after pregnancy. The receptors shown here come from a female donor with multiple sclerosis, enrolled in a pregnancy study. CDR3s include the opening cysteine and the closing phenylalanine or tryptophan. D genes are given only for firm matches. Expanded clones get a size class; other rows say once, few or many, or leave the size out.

CDR3 DNA: TGTGCCAGCAGCTTGGCCGGCAGGGGGCAAGAGACCCAGTACTTC
CDR3 protein: CASSLAGRGQETQYF
V gene: TRBV5-6
clone size: few
D gene: TRBD1
J gene: TRBJ2-5
CDR3 length: 15

CDR3 DNA: TGCGCCAGCAGCTTGGGGTTTTCGGGGCGGGAGATGCTCTACGAGCAGTACTTC
CDR3 protein: CASSLGFSGREMLYEQYF
V gene: TRBV5-1
clone size: -
D gene: TRBD2
J gene: TRBJ2-7
CDR3 length: 18

CDR3 DNA: TGTGCCATCAGCCGGACAGAAAGCACAGATACGCAGTATTTT
CDR3 protein: CAISRTESTDTQYF
V gene: TRBV10-3
clone size: -
D gene: -
J gene: TRBJ2-3
CDR3 length: 14

CDR3 DNA: TGTGCCAGCAGTTACGCCTCTAGGACAGGGGGTCAGCCCCAGCATTTT
CDR3 protein: CASSYASRTGGQPQHF
V gene: TRBV6-5
clone size: -
D gene: TRBD1
J gene: TRBJ1-5
CDR3 length: 16

CDR3 DNA: TGCGCCAGCAGCTTGGTAGGCAGGGGCATCACCGGGGAGCTGTTTTTT
CDR3 protein: CASSLVGRGITGELFF
V gene: TRBV5-1
clone size: -
D gene: -
J gene: TRBJ2-2
CDR3 length: 16

CDR3 DNA: TGTGCCAGCAGCCAAGATTGGACACGCGAGCAGTACTTC
CDR3 protein: CASSQDWTREQYF
V gene: TRBV14
clone size: -
D gene: -
J gene: TRBJ2-7
CDR3 length: 13

CDR3 DNA: TGTGCCACCAGCAGAGGGACAGGGCGGGACACCGGGGAGCTGTTTTTT
CDR3 protein: CATSRGTGRDTGELFF
V gene: TRBV15
clone size: -
D gene: TRBD1
J gene: TRBJ2-2
CDR3 length: 16

CDR3 DNA: TGCGCCAGCAGCTTGGAGCAGCGGGGCAGAGGGTCCCAGTACTTC
CDR3 protein: CASSLEQRGRGSQYF
V gene: TRBV5-1
clone size: once
D gene: TRBD2
J gene: TRBJ2-5
CDR3 length: 15

CDR3 DNA: TGTGCCAGCAGCGGAGCGGGGCCATATGGCTACACCTTC
CDR3 protein: CASSGAGPYGYTF
V gene: TRBV21-1
clone size: -
D gene: -
J gene: TRBJ1-2
CDR3 length: 13

CDR3 DNA: TGTGCCAGCAGGGAGGAACCCCTTCCCAGTTCACCCCTCCACTTT
CDR3 protein: CASREEPLPSSPLHF
V gene: TRBV2
clone size: -
D gene: -
J gene: TRBJ1-6
CDR3 length: 15

CDR3 DNA: TGTGCCAGCAGTGATGGAGGGCATGGCTACACCTTC
CDR3 protein: CASSDGGHGYTF
V gene: TRBV25-1
clone size: -
D gene: -
J gene: TRBJ1-2
CDR3 length: 12

CDR3 DNA: TGTGCCAGCAGCCAGAACAGGGGTCAGTACACTGAAGCTTTCTTT
CDR3 protein: CASSQNRGQYTEAFF
V gene: TRBV14
clone size: once
D gene: TRBD1
J gene: TRBJ1-1
CDR3 length: 15

CDR3 DNA: TGTGCCAGCAGCCCGGGTTCACAGCCTAGCAGTGAGCAGTTCTTC
CDR3 protein: CASSPGSQPSSEQFF
V gene: TRBV5-4
clone size: -
D gene: -
J gene: TRBJ2-1
CDR3 length: 15

CDR3 DNA: TGCGCCAGCAGCCACGGAACAGGGGGCTTCAATGAGCAGTTCTTC
CDR3 protein: CASSHGTGGFNEQFF
V gene: TRBV4-1
clone size: once
D gene: TRBD1
J gene: TRBJ2-1
CDR3 length: 15

CDR3 DNA: TGTGCCAGCAGTGTTGGGGAGATGCCCTACAATGAGCAGTTCTTC
CDR3 protein: CASSVGEMPYNEQFF
V gene: TRBV25-1
clone size: -
D gene: -
J gene: TRBJ2-1
CDR3 length: 15

CDR3 DNA: TGTGCCAGCAGCAAAATAGCGGGCAGCCCCGTGGAGACCCAGTACTTC
CDR3 protein: CASSKIAGSPVETQYF
V gene: TRBV27
clone size: -
D gene: TRBD2
J gene: TRBJ2-5
CDR3 length: 16

CDR3 DNA: TGTGCCAGCGGAGGATCCAATAATTCACCCCTCCACTTT
CDR3 protein: CASGGSNNSPLHF
V gene: TRBV9
clone size: -
D gene: -
J gene: TRBJ1-6
CDR3 length: 13

CDR3 DNA: TGTGCCATCAGGGACAGAAAATCAGCCAATGAGCAGTTCTTC
CDR3 protein: CAIRDRKSANEQFF
V gene: TRBV10-3
clone size: -
D gene: -
J gene: TRBJ2-1
CDR3 length: 14

CDR3 DNA: TGTGCCAGCAGCTTAAATTCGGCAGGGGGAACGGAAAAACTGTTTTTT
CDR3 protein: CASSLNSAGGTEKLFF
V gene: TRBV7-2
clone size: -
D gene: TRBD1
J gene: TRBJ1-4
CDR3 length: 16

CDR3 DNA: TGTGCCAGCAGCTTGATGATGGGGGCGGGTGAGCAGTTCTTC
CDR3 protein: CASSLMMGAGEQFF
V gene: TRBV5-6
clone size: -
D gene: -
J gene: TRBJ2-1
CDR3 length: 14

CDR3 DNA: TGTGCCAGCAGCCCCGGGACAGGGGGAAGCTATGGCTACACCTTC
CDR3 protein: CASSPGTGGSYGYTF
V gene: TRBV7-9
clone size: -
D gene: TRBD1
J gene: TRBJ1-2
CDR3 length: 15

CDR3 DNA: TGTGCCAGCAGATTAAGTGGGGGGTCCGAGCAGTACTTC
CDR3 protein: CASRLSGGSEQYF
V gene: TRBV28
clone size: -
D gene: -
J gene: TRBJ2-7
CDR3 length: 13

CDR3 DNA: TGTGCCAGCAGGGAGCGGCTAATCAATGAGCAGTTCTTC
CDR3 protein: CASRERLINEQFF
V gene: TRBV28
clone size: -
D gene: -
J gene: TRBJ2-1
CDR3 length: 13

CDR3 DNA: TGCAGCGTTGTAGGGGGTGCATCTGGAAACACCATATATTTT
CDR3 protein: CSVVGGASGNTIYF
V gene: TRBV29-1
clone size: -
D gene: -
J gene: TRBJ1-3
CDR3 length: 14

CDR3 DNA: TGCGCCAGCAGGTGGACTAGCGGCTCCTACGAGCAGTACTTC
CDR3 protein: CASRWTSGSYEQYF
V gene: TRBV5-1
clone size: -
D gene: TRBD2
J gene: TRBJ2-7
CDR3 length: 14

CDR3 DNA: TGTGCCAGCAGTTACGGCGGTAGTGGAAACACCATATATTTT
CDR3 protein: CASSYGGSGNTIYF
V gene: TRBV6-5
clone size: -
D gene: -
J gene: TRBJ1-3
CDR3 length: 14

CDR3 DNA: TGTGCCAGCAGCCAAAGATCGCGCCGCGACAGGGGGCTTTTCTACAATGAGCAGTTCTTC
CDR3 protein: CASSQRSRRDRGLFYNEQFF
V gene: TRBV4-2
clone size: -
D gene: TRBD1
J gene: TRBJ2-1
CDR3 length: 20

CDR3 DNA: TGTGCCAGCAGCCCACCGAGAGGAGGGCCCAACCAAGAGACCCAGTACTTC
CDR3 protein: CASSPPRGGPNQETQYF
V gene: TRBV13
clone size: -
D gene: -
J gene: TRBJ2-5
CDR3 length: 17

CDR3 DNA: TGTGCCAGCAGCTCCGTTAGGGGAGGTGAGCAGTTCTTC
CDR3 protein: CASSSVRGGEQFF
V gene: TRBV11-2
clone size: -
D gene: -
J gene: TRBJ2-1
CDR3 length: 13

CDR3 DNA: TGTGCCTGGAGTGGGGTGGGGGCGCAAGGAAACACCATATATTTT
CDR3 protein: CAWSGVGAQGNTIYF
V gene: TRBV30
clone size: few
D gene: -
J gene: TRBJ1-3
CDR3 length: 15

CDR3 DNA: TGTGCCAGCAATAGCGGGATGACCACAGATACGCAGTATTTT
CDR3 protein: CASNSGMTTDTQYF
V gene: TRBV9
clone size: -
D gene: TRBD2
J gene: TRBJ2-3
CDR3 length: 14

CDR3 DNA: TGTGCCAGCATTCTAAACACTGAAGCTTTCTTT
CDR3 protein: CASILNTEAFF
V gene: TRBV28
clone size: -
D gene: -
J gene: TRBJ1-1
CDR3 length: 11

CDR3 DNA: TGTGCCAGTACCCCGGGTGCAGGGGGCTACGAGCAGTACTTC
CDR3 protein: CASTPGAGGYEQYF
V gene: TRBV19
clone size: -
D gene: TRBD1
J gene: TRBJ2-7
CDR3 length: 14